The clone carrying this TCR beta chain appeared a single time. This sample was included in a study of T cells in Graves' hyperthyroidism and ophthalmopathy. The definition of stable Graves' hyperthyroidism was no ophthalmopathy progression within 18 months. Germline loops: CDR1 SGHTA, CDR2 FQGTGA. This CDR3 spans 17 amino acids. Trimming at V came to 2 bases and at J to 4 bases, leaving 11 bases not matched to a gene. What was amplified from RNA transcripts were TCR beta CDR3 regions. Researchers ran a first-round RT-PCR on the TCR CDR3 using the HTBI primer set. MiXCR, run by TCRdb on the multiplex PCR reads, gives a single entry per CDR3 protein. The sample has approximately 590,000 distinct CDR3 sequences, 15% to 18% seen once.

The TCR sequence derives from a woman in her twenties or thirties with Graves' hyperthyroidism. The specimen was blood. The chain employs TRBV7-3 and TRBJ2-1; 7 nucleotides line up with TRBD2. The CDR3 DNA reads as TGTGCCAGCAGCTTACCCGGAGGAGGCGGGGGATACAATGAGCAGTTCTTC. Its protein is CASSLPGGGGGYNEQFF. The whole variable domain, filled in from reference TRBV7-3 and TRBJ2-1, reads GAGVSQTPSNKVTEKGKYVELRCDPISGHTALYWYRQSLGQGPEFLIYFQGTGAADDSGLPNDRFFAVRPEGSVSTLKIQRTERGDSAVYLCASSLPGGGGGYNEQFFGPGTRLTVL.